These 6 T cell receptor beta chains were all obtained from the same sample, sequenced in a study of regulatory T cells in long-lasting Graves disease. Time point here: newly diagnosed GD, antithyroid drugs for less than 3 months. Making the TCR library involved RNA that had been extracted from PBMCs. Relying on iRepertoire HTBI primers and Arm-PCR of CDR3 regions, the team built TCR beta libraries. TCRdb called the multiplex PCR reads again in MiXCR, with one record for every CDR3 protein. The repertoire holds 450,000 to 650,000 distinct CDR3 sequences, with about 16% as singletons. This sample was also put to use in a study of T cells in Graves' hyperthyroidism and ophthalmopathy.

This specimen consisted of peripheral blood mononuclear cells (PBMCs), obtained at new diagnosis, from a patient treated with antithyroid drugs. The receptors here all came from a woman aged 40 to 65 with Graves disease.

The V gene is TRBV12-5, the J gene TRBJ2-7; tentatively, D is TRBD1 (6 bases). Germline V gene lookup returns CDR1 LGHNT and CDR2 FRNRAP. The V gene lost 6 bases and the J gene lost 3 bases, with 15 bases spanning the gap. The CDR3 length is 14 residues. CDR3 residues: CASGPMRDNYEQYF. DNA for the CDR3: TGTGCTAGTGGACCTATGAGGGACAACTACGAGCAGTACTTC.

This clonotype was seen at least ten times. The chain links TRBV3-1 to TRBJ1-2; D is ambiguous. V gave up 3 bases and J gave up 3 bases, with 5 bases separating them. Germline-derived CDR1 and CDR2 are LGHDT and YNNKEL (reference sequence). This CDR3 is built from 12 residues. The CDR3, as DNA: TGTGCCAGCAGCCAGAACCACTATGGCTACACCTTC. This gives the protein CASSQNHYGYTF.

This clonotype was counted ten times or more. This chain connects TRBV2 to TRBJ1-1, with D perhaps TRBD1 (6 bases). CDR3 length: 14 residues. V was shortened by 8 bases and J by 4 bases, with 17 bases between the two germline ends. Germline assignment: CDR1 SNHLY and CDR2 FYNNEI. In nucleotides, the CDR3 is TGTGCCAGCCTCGTTGGCAGGGGTGGCACTGAAGCTTTCTTT. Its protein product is CASLVGRGGTEAFF. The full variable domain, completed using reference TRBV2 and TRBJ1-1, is EPEVTQTPSHQVTQMGQEVILRCVPISNHLYFYWYRQILGQKVEFLVSFYNNEISEKSEIFDDQFSVERPDGSNFTLKIRSTKLEDSAMYFCASLVGRGGTEAFFGQGTRLTVV.

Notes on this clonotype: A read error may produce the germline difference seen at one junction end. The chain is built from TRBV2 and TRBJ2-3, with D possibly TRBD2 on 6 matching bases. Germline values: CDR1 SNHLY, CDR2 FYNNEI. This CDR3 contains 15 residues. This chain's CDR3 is CASSGLKRGSDMQYF. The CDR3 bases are TGTGCCAGCAGTGGTCTTAAACGGGGGTCAGATATGCAGTATTTT.

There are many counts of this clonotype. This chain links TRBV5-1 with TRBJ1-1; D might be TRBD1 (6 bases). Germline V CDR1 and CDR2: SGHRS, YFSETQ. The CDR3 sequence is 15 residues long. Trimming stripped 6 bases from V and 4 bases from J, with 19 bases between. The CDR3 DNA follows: TGCGCCAGCACCCTGGGGGCCGCCGGGGGCACTGAAGCTTTCTTT. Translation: CASTLGAAGGTEAFF. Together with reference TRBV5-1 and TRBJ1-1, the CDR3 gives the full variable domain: KAGVTQTPRYLIKTRGQQVTLSCSPISGHRSVSWYQQTPGQGLQFLFEYFSETQRNKGNFPGRFSGRQFSNSRSEMNVSTLELGDSALYLCASTLGAAGGTEAFFGQGTRLTVV.

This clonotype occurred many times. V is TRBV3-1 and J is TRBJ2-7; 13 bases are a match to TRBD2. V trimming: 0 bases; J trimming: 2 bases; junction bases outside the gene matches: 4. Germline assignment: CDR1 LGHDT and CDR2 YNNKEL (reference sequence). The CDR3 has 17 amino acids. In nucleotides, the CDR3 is TGTGCCAGCAGCCAAGATCCTGGACTAGCGGGAGCCTACGAGCAGTACTTC. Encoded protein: CASSQDPGLAGAYEQYF.